The T cell receptor (beta chain) described here comes from a study of blood T cell repertoires in COVID-19. Study-level background: Samples taken during acute and convalescent COVID-19 were collected in the United States, Italy and Spain. Sample material is recorded as cDNA or gDNA derived from T cells, B-cell-depleted T cells, or PBMCs.

Authors' data handling: Amplified reference gene primers provided the basis for estimating nucleated cell counts. Using immunoSEQ multiplex PCR, the repertoire was profiled, and TCRdb retains in-frame clones only, with some absent. V and J calls and clone size follow that table, whereas D and trimming were derived from the DNA. The sample consists of 35,000 to 55,000 clones, roughly 90% of them appearing once. There are 16 residues in the CDR3. The V segment lost 5 bases and the J segment 4 bases; nucleotides outside the gene matches: 10. Germline V gene sequence: CDR1 LNHDA, CDR2 SQIVND (reference sequence). In its sample, this clone was seen once.

V is TRBV19 and J is TRBJ1-4; TRBD1 agrees at 7 bases. Sequenced material: peripheral blood. The TCR sequence derives from a man between 65 and 80 years old with active COVID-19. The chain's CDR3 is CASSSRRTGRNEKLFF. The CDR3 nucleotides are TGTGCCAGTAGTTCCCGCCGGACAGGACGTAATGAAAAACTGTTTTTT.